This note documents a single T cell receptor beta chain sequence. Its antigen target is currently unknown. One base away there is no much larger clone; base qualities are not given. The data originate from a study of shared clonotypes between healthy human individuals (dated by TCRdb to 2019 to 2021). Context from the whole study: The cohort comprised a couple of women and a few men aged 18 to 49 years. Per donor, leukapheresis produced somewhere between about 0.8 and 9 billion PBMCs. To estimate repertoire size and how much clonotypes are shared between individuals, the study performed deep sequencing of blood TCR repertoires from a handful of healthy adults. Different laboratories and diverse techniques were used to prepare libraries and sequence TCR repertoires, to increase sequencing depth and limit assay-specific biases. Per donor, three plates each were used for CD4 naive and CD4 memory, two for CD8 naive, and one for CD8 memory.

Broader findings and caveats from the paper: Based on pairwise subsampling, the degree of clonotype sharing among donors was expected to be affected by sequencing depth. The small number of donors limited the genetic and exposure-history diversity represented. Higher generation probabilities were observed for clonotypes shared by all four sorted-subset donors than for non-shared clonotypes. When a handful of donors were compared, the shared fraction of clonotypes was around 5% for naive CD4, roughly 3.3% for naive CD8, 2% to 2.5% for memory CD4, and less than 0.5% for memory CD8. Incomplete sequencing was indicated by rarefaction of sorted-subset datasets, despite the large sequencing depth. Sampling was limited to blood, and TCR repertoires in tissue likely differ from TCR repertoires in blood. Estimated clonotype richness was generally larger for naive than for memory subsets.

TCR CDR3 regions were amplified from genomic DNA by multiplex PCR using the deep immunoSEQ assay. Extracted genomic DNA from each cell subset was distributed evenly across all wells of several immunoSEQ 96-well plates, and each plate was treated as a replicate. Each replicate PCR for sorted subsets received 150 to 250 ng genomic DNA, equal to 28,000 or so T cell genomes. Purified libraries were measured with a Qubit 3.0 fluorometer, size-checked on a Bioanalyzer 2100, and measured again with the KAPA Library Quantification kit. Each immunoSEQ 96-well plate was sequenced on its own single-read 150-cycle Illumina NextSeq 550 flow cell. As for the authors' bioinformatics: Because the immunoSEQ output included only junctional sequences and no quality scores, the filtering could not be the same as the filtering used for full-length reads. To assign V/J genes and CDR3, sequences were annotated using PyIR, a Python wrapper for IgBLAST v1.9, with IMGT germline references. Reads were filtered out if the reads had weak V/J assignments (E-value above 1e-6), no CDR3, stop codons, out-of-frame junctions, or ambiguous translated residues. V3J clonotypes were defined as sequences sharing an identical inferred V gene, J gene, and CDR3 amino acid sequence. Percentage overlap between repertoires was calculated by dividing the number of shared unique clonotypes by the size of the smaller repertoire. Three approaches were used to assess repertoire richness: RTK rarefaction, the Chao1 estimator, and Recon v2.1 estimates of unobserved clonotypes. OLGA was used to compute generation probabilities for all TCRbeta clonotypes that the gDNA method yielded from a handful of donors. TCRdb re-hosts the immuneACCESS table, in-frame sequences only. Its copies lack some clones; in the studies checked, an unresolved V gene accounts for under half of them, and the cause for the rest is not known. The V and J calls and clone size come from that table; D and trimming were worked out from the DNA. The sample contains roughly 2.5 million clones, around nine tenths of them found a single time. The ten largest clones add up to over 0.12% of the sample.

Reading the germline V gene (reference sequence) gives CDR1 LNHDA and CDR2 SQIVND. Trimmed from V: 8 bases; trimmed from J: 2 bases; junction bases lacking a gene match: 6. The cysteine opens and the phenylalanine closes a CDR3 of 14 amino acids. Kept here is only the CDR3 DNA, which spans 42 bases and is read in frame from base 1. Healthy HIV-negative adults with no recently reported acute infections or vaccinations were included as donors. All donors were Caucasian adults living in Nashville, Tennessee, USA. CD4+ T cells were enriched by magnetic negative selection; naive cells were then positively selected on CD45RA, and the negative fraction formed the memory subset. After blood collection by leukapheresis, PBMCs were isolated using Ficoll-Histopaque density gradient centrifugation and then cryopreserved in the vapor phase of liquid nitrogen. Purity and quantity of every magnetically sorted T cell population were checked by analytical flow cytometry. Each sorted fraction had its genomic DNA isolated and then quantified by UV absorbance on a Nanodrop 2000c.

Material for sequencing was naive CD4+ T cells sorted from blood. What this sample's cell subset or site label stands for: CD45RA+ positively selected. Recombination connected TRBV19 to TRBJ2-7, with 10 bases aligning to TRBD1. The receptor was derived from a man between 18 and 35 years old in good health. The CDR3 sequence is CASARGQGTYEQYF. The bases read TGTGCCAGTGCCCGGGGACAGGGGACCTACGAGCAGTACTTC.